These 3 T cell receptor beta chains were all obtained from the same sample, sequenced in a study of cytomegalovirus exposure and HLA in healthy donors. The data were produced by immunoSEQ multiplex PCR, yet TCRdb's version contains in-frame clones alone and is incomplete. The data show some 240,000 clones, approximately 84% seen once. What was sequenced was PBMCs. Receptors originate from a woman in her twenties or thirties in good health and CMV-seropositive.

The chain employs TRBV27 and TRBJ2-2, with TRBD2 matching over 8 bases. Germline CDR1 is MNHEY and CDR2 is SMNVEV (reference sequence). This CDR3 region has 16 residues. The trim removed 2 bases at V and 4 bases at J, leaving 6 bases unmatched. The DNA for the CDR3 is TGTGCCAGCAGTTTAGCAGGCGGGGGGAGCACCGGGGAGCTGTTTTTT. Translating gives CASSLAGGGSTGELFF.

The J gene is TRBJ1-1, the V gene TRBV25-1; TRBD1 is a possible D gene (5 bases). The V end was cut by 6 bases, the J end by 1 base, with 18 bases between. Germline-derived CDR1 and CDR2 are MGHDK and SYGVNS. This CDR3 region has 16 residues. The chain's CDR3 is CASSYSRGEANTEAFF. DNA for the CDR3: TGTGCCAGCAGCTACTCACGGGGGGAGGCGAACACTGAAGCTTTCTTT.

This clone was detected only once. This chain uses TRBV7-2 with TRBJ2-7, with 7 bases lining up with TRBD1. The V segment lost 1 base and the J segment 7 bases; nucleotides outside the gene matches: 13. There are 16 residues in the CDR3. The V gene's germline CDR1 is SGHTA and CDR2 FQGNSA. As DNA, the CDR3 is TGTGCCAGCAGCTTAGGGCAGGGTCAGGGGGTAGGGGAGCAGTACTTC. This gives the protein CASSLGQGQGVGEQYF.